Sequencing of this T cell receptor (beta chain) was carried out in a study of blood T cell dynamics during melanoma immunotherapy. General observations from the study: It remained unknown if the driving T cell clones were melanoma-specific.

Time point specified: week 3, after first cycle of checkpoint inhibitor. Data came from immunoSEQ multiplex PCR; TCRdb stores just in-frame clones and leaves some out. The table has around 10,000 clones, about 92% seen once. About this clone: Its specificity is not known.

The clonotype was recovered from a human donor with melanoma. The specimen comprised blood, sampled from a patient treated with checkpoint blockade.

The CDR3: CASRRGGTDTGELFF. The CDR3 DNA follows: TGCGCCAGCAGGCGGGGGGGGACAGACACCGGGGAGCTGTTTTTT. The V gene is TRBV10-2, the J gene TRBJ2-2; 9 bases match TRBD2. The germline V gene has CDR1 WSHSY and CDR2 SAAADI. The ends lost 6 bases at V and 3 bases at J; junction bases unmatched: 5. The CDR3 has 15 residues.